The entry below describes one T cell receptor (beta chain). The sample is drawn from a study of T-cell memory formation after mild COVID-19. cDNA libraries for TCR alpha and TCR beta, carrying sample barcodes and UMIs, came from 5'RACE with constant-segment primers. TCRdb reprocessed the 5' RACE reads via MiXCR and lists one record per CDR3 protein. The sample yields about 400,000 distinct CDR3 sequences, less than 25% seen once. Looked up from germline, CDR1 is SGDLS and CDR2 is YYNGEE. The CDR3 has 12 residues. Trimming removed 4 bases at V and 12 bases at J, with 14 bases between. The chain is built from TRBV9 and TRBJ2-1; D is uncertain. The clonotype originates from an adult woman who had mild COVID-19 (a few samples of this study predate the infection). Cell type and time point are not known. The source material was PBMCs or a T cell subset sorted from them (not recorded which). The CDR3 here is CASSRAESGQFF. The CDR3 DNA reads TGTGCCAGCAGCCGTGCGGAGTCCGGGCAGTTCTTC.